The rows below give T cell receptor beta chains drawn from one sample of a study of OX40 agonist ivuxolimab in advanced cancers. The repertoire was sequenced with immunoSEQ multiplex PCR; TCRdb's copy has only in-frame clones and lacks some. The data contain roughly 46,000 clones, about 88% of them seen just once; the ten biggest clones take up roughly three fifths. The sample was CD4+ or CD8+ T cells sorted from blood, taken in a trial of the OX40 agonist ivuxolimab. Receptors originate from an adult with an advanced solid tumor such as melanoma, head and neck, liver or kidney cancer. The CDR3 runs from the conserved cysteine through the conserved F or W. The order of the fields is V gene, J gene, D gene, CDR3 protein. A D gene is named only where the DNA matches it firmly.

V gene: TRBV4-1; J gene: TRBJ2-7; D gene: TRBD2; CDR3 protein: CASSQGGGGYYEQYF
V gene: TRBV19; J gene: TRBJ2-7; D gene: .; CDR3 protein: CASGDQAAYEQYF
V gene: TRBV7-2; J gene: TRBJ2-2; D gene: TRBD2; CDR3 protein: CASSLPRLAGLTGELFF
V gene: TRBV6-4; J gene: TRBJ2-7; D gene: .; CDR3 protein: CASSERRGISYEQYF
V gene: TRBV2; J gene: TRBJ2-1; D gene: .; CDR3 protein: CASSETGFEQFF
V gene: TRBV19; J gene: TRBJ1-5; D gene: .; CDR3 protein: CASSILGVHNQPQHF
V gene: TRBV19; J gene: TRBJ2-7; D gene: .; CDR3 protein: CASSMYAPGLGGASYEQYF
V gene: TRBV9; J gene: TRBJ2-7; D gene: TRBD2; CDR3 protein: CASSEVAGATYEQYF
V gene: TRBV4-3; J gene: TRBJ2-7; D gene: .; CDR3 protein: CASSQESGNEQYF
V gene: TRBV30; J gene: TRBJ2-1; D gene: .; CDR3 protein: CAWSAGIHEQFF
V gene: TRBV6-6; J gene: TRBJ2-7; D gene: TRBD2; CDR3 protein: CASSYSLDRGEYF
V gene: TRBV9; J gene: TRBJ2-5; D gene: .; CDR3 protein: CASSDPDSQETQYF
V gene: TRBV7-2; J gene: TRBJ2-1; D gene: .; CDR3 protein: CASSLDTGPYNEQFF